This is a list of T cell receptor beta chains from one sample in a study of shared clonotypes between healthy human individuals. The data were produced by immunoSEQ multiplex PCR, yet TCRdb's version contains in-frame clones alone and is incomplete. The repertoire includes a few million clones, 85% to 95% of them detected once, and about 0.39% sits in the top ten. The sample was naive CD4+ T cells from PBMCs. The origin of the receptors is a man younger than 35 in good health. Some clones in this sample may be carry-over from other donors' samples. CDR3s include the opening cysteine and the closing phenylalanine or tryptophan. A D gene is named only where the DNA matches it firmly. The size field is filled for only some rows; it gives once, few, many or a size class.

v_gene: TRBV10-3
d_gene: TRBD2
abundance: once
j_gene: TRBJ2-1
CDR3aa: CATTTSGSSYNEQFF
CDR3nt: TGTGCCACCACGACTAGCGGGAGCTCCTACAATGAGCAGTTCTTC

v_gene: TRBV28
d_gene: .
abundance: .
j_gene: TRBJ1-2
CDR3aa: CASSFSGAPAGNDGYTF
CDR3nt: TGTGCCAGCAGTTTTTCAGGGGCCCCGGCTGGGAACGATGGCTACACCTTC

v_gene: TRBV28
d_gene: .
abundance: .
j_gene: TRBJ2-1
CDR3aa: CASSLGGPSSNEQFF
CDR3nt: TGTGCCAGCAGTTTAGGCGGTCCCTCCTCCAATGAGCAGTTCTTC

v_gene: TRBV27
d_gene: .
abundance: once
j_gene: TRBJ1-3
CDR3aa: CASSPRGGNTIYF
CDR3nt: TGTGCCAGCAGCCCTAGGGGTGGAAACACCATATATTTT

v_gene: TRBV4-2
d_gene: .
abundance: once
j_gene: TRBJ1-4
CDR3aa: CASSQEGGDNEKLFF
CDR3nt: TGTGCCAGCAGCCAAGAGGGCGGGGATAATGAAAAACTGTTTTTT

v_gene: TRBV5-1
d_gene: TRBD2
abundance: .
j_gene: TRBJ2-7
CDR3aa: CASSSAGVAGSSYEQYF
CDR3nt: TGCGCCAGCAGCTCAGCGGGCGTAGCGGGCAGCTCCTACGAGCAGTACTTC

v_gene: TRBV18
d_gene: .
abundance: .
j_gene: TRBJ2-5
CDR3aa: CASSRGAETQYF
CDR3nt: TGTGCCAGCTCACGGGGGGCCGAGACCCAGTACTTC

v_gene: TRBV28
d_gene: TRBD1
abundance: .
j_gene: TRBJ1-5
CDR3aa: CASSSGQGDQPQHF
CDR3nt: TGTGCCAGCAGTTCCGGACAGGGGGATCAGCCCCAGCATTTT

v_gene: TRBV10-3
d_gene: .
abundance: .
j_gene: TRBJ2-3
CDR3aa: CAIFRGASSTDTQYF
CDR3nt: TGTGCCATCTTCCGGGGGGCCTCTAGCACAGATACGCAGTATTTT

v_gene: TRBV6-1
d_gene: .
abundance: .
j_gene: TRBJ1-5
CDR3aa: CASSAGGQGTQPQHF
CDR3nt: TGTGCCAGCAGTGCGGGGGGCCAGGGTACTCAGCCCCAGCATTTT

v_gene: TRBV30
d_gene: TRBD1
abundance: .
j_gene: TRBJ1-6
CDR3aa: CAWSVPRQGARGSPLHF
CDR3nt: TGTGCCTGGAGTGTCCCCCGACAGGGGGCGCGAGGCTCACCCCTCCACTTT

v_gene: TRBV5-6
d_gene: .
abundance: .
j_gene: TRBJ2-2
CDR3aa: CASSLGQGYTGELFF
CDR3nt: TGTGCCAGCAGCTTGGGGCAGGGTTATACCGGGGAGCTGTTTTTT

v_gene: TRBV27
d_gene: .
abundance: few
j_gene: TRBJ1-1
CDR3aa: CASSTTRDGTEAFF
CDR3nt: TGTGCCAGCAGTACCACACGGGACGGGACTGAAGCTTTCTTT

v_gene: TRBV10-2
d_gene: .
abundance: .
j_gene: TRBJ1-1
CDR3aa: CASSENRAALAGAFF
CDR3nt: TGCGCCAGCAGTGAAAATAGGGCTGCGTTGGCTGGAGCTTTCTTT

v_gene: TRBV6-5
d_gene: TRBD1
abundance: .
j_gene: TRBJ1-4
CDR3aa: CASRQTRTGGQKLFF
CDR3nt: TGTGCCAGCAGACAAACGAGGACAGGGGGCCAAAAACTGTTTTTT

v_gene: TRBV6-1
d_gene: .
abundance: .
j_gene: TRBJ2-1
CDR3aa: CASSQGLPSYNEQFF
CDR3nt: TGTGCCAGCAGCCAGGGACTGCCGAGCTACAATGAGCAGTTCTTC

v_gene: TRBV29-1
d_gene: .
abundance: once
j_gene: TRBJ1-1
CDR3aa: CSLRAGGTEAFF
CDR3nt: TGCAGCTTAAGGGCGGGAGGGACTGAAGCTTTCTTT

v_gene: TRBV6-6
d_gene: TRBD2
abundance: .
j_gene: TRBJ2-1
CDR3aa: CASSYSTGGEGKEQFF
CDR3nt: TGTGCCAGCAGTTACTCCACGGGGGGAGAGGGAAAGGAGCAGTTCTTC

v_gene: TRBV7-3
d_gene: TRBD2
abundance: .
j_gene: TRBJ2-3
CDR3aa: CASSSPSRSGRVTDTQYF
CDR3nt: TGTGCCAGCAGCTCCCCGTCCCGTAGCGGGAGAGTCACAGATACGCAGTATTTT

v_gene: TRBV4-1
d_gene: .
abundance: .
j_gene: TRBJ2-7
CDR3aa: CASSPHPTSEQYF
CDR3nt: TGCGCCAGCAGCCCCCATCCCACGTCTGAGCAGTACTTC

v_gene: TRBV9
d_gene: .
abundance: .
j_gene: TRBJ2-7
CDR3aa: CASGSSTEQYF
CDR3nt: TGTGCCAGTGGCAGCTCTACCGAGCAGTACTTC

v_gene: TRBV6-1
d_gene: TRBD2
abundance: .
j_gene: TRBJ2-7
CDR3aa: CASKGTGGPYEQYF
CDR3nt: TGTGCCAGCAAGGGGACGGGAGGGCCCTACGAGCAGTACTTC

v_gene: TRBV29-1
d_gene: TRBD2
abundance: .
j_gene: TRBJ2-5
CDR3aa: CSVDAGEETQYF
CDR3nt: TGCAGCGTTGATGCGGGGGAGGAGACCCAGTACTTC

v_gene: TRBV29-1
d_gene: TRBD2
abundance: once
j_gene: TRBJ2-7
CDR3aa: CSVGLAGIEQYF
CDR3nt: TGCAGCGTAGGACTAGCGGGAATCGAGCAGTACTTC

v_gene: TRBV6-1
d_gene: .
abundance: .
j_gene: TRBJ2-7
CDR3aa: CASSLFSGAYEQYF
CDR3nt: TGTGCCAGCAGTCTTTTTAGCGGAGCCTACGAGCAGTACTTC

v_gene: TRBV5-1
d_gene: .
abundance: .
j_gene: TRBJ2-1
CDR3aa: CASSLGGSSSYNEQFF
CDR3nt: TGCGCCAGCAGCTTGGGGGGGAGTAGCTCCTACAATGAGCAGTTCTTC

v_gene: TRBV6-1
d_gene: TRBD1
abundance: .
j_gene: TRBJ1-4
CDR3aa: CASSERQGTNEKLFF
CDR3nt: TGTGCCAGCAGTGAAAGACAGGGAACAAATGAAAAACTGTTTTTT

v_gene: TRBV29-1
d_gene: .
abundance: .
j_gene: TRBJ2-5
CDR3aa: CSVGMGQETQYF
CDR3nt: TGCAGCGTCGGTATGGGGCAAGAGACCCAGTACTTC

v_gene: TRBV4-3
d_gene: .
abundance: .
j_gene: TRBJ1-5
CDR3aa: CASSQSDRSNQPQHF
CDR3nt: TGCGCCAGCAGCCAATCAGACAGAAGCAATCAGCCCCAGCATTTT

v_gene: TRBV19
d_gene: TRBD1
abundance: .
j_gene: TRBJ1-3
CDR3aa: CASRGTGGQPTYSGNTIYF
CDR3nt: TGTGCCAGTAGGGGAACAGGGGGACAACCGACCTACTCTGGAAACACCATATATTTT

v_gene: TRBV5-4
d_gene: TRBD2
abundance: .
j_gene: TRBJ2-2
CDR3aa: CASSSGLANTGELFF
CDR3nt: TGTGCCAGCAGCTCGGGACTAGCGAACACCGGGGAGCTGTTTTTT

v_gene: TRBV28
d_gene: .
abundance: .
j_gene: TRBJ2-1
CDR3aa: CASSGSYNEQFF
CDR3nt: TGTGCCAGCAGCGGTTCCTACAATGAGCAGTTCTTC

v_gene: TRBV7-6
d_gene: .
abundance: .
j_gene: TRBJ2-1
CDR3aa: CASSQTGYNEQFF
CDR3nt: TGTGCCAGCAGCCAGACGGGGTACAATGAGCAGTTCTTC

v_gene: TRBV28
d_gene: .
abundance: .
j_gene: TRBJ2-7
CDR3aa: CASSLYPYEQYF
CDR3nt: TGTGCCAGCAGTTTGTACCCCTACGAGCAGTACTTC

v_gene: TRBV11-2
d_gene: .
abundance: once
j_gene: TRBJ1-4
CDR3aa: CASSQGTALFF
CDR3nt: TGTGCCAGCAGTCAGGGGACCGCGCTGTTTTTT

v_gene: TRBV27
d_gene: TRBD2
abundance: .
j_gene: TRBJ2-7
CDR3aa: CASSSRTSGKPYEQYF
CDR3nt: TGTGCCAGCAGTTCCCGGACTAGCGGGAAACCCTACGAGCAGTACTTC

v_gene: TRBV6-6
d_gene: .
abundance: .
j_gene: TRBJ1-1
CDR3aa: CASSYDGTRRAEAFF
CDR3nt: TGTGCCAGCAGTTACGATGGAACAAGGCGGGCTGAAGCTTTCTTT

v_gene: TRBV18
d_gene: .
abundance: .
j_gene: TRBJ2-2
CDR3aa: CASSPARTPNTGELFF
CDR3nt: TGTGCCAGCTCACCTGCGAGAACCCCGAACACCGGGGAGCTGTTTTTT

v_gene: TRBV5-1
d_gene: TRBD1
abundance: .
j_gene: TRBJ2-3
CDR3aa: CASGSGDRGQTDTQYF
CDR3nt: TGCGCCAGTGGGTCGGGAGACAGGGGGCAGACAGATACGCAGTATTTT

v_gene: TRBV7-2
d_gene: TRBD1
abundance: .
j_gene: TRBJ2-7
CDR3aa: CASSPNRGSTYEQYF
CDR3nt: TGTGCCAGCAGCCCAAACAGGGGATCAACCTACGAGCAGTACTTC

v_gene: TRBV6-1
d_gene: .
abundance: once
j_gene: TRBJ1-2
CDR3aa: CASSEAQRWRELHYGYTF
CDR3nt: TGTGCCAGCAGTGAAGCCCAACGTTGGAGGGAGCTTCACTATGGCTACACCTTC

v_gene: TRBV5-1
d_gene: .
abundance: .
j_gene: TRBJ2-1
CDR3aa: CASSLRELPYNEQFF
CDR3nt: TGCGCCAGCAGCTTACGGGAACTCCCCTACAATGAGCAGTTCTTC

v_gene: TRBV5-1
d_gene: .
abundance: .
j_gene: TRBJ2-5
CDR3aa: CASSPGPRETQYF
CDR3nt: TGCGCCAGCAGCCCGGGCCCTCGAGAGACCCAGTACTTC

v_gene: TRBV11-2
d_gene: .
abundance: .
j_gene: TRBJ2-2
CDR3aa: CASSLPAWRTARTGELFF
CDR3nt: TGTGCCAGCAGTCTACCTGCTTGGAGGACAGCAAGGACCGGGGAGCTGTTTTTT

v_gene: TRBV6-6
d_gene: TRBD2
abundance: once
j_gene: TRBJ2-1
CDR3aa: CASRKKAGEVYNEQFF
CDR3nt: TGTGCCAGCAGGAAGAAAGCGGGAGAGGTCTACAATGAGCAGTTCTTC

v_gene: TRBV28
d_gene: .
abundance: .
j_gene: TRBJ2-7
CDR3aa: CASSFAGTPSYEQYF
CDR3nt: TGTGCCAGCAGTTTTGCCGGGACTCCCTCCTACGAGCAGTACTTC

v_gene: TRBV9
d_gene: TRBD1
abundance: .
j_gene: TRBJ2-2
CDR3aa: CASSIQQGGTGELFF
CDR3nt: TGTGCCAGCAGCATCCAACAGGGGGGCACCGGGGAGCTGTTTTTT

v_gene: TRBV6-5
d_gene: .
abundance: .
j_gene: TRBJ1-3
CDR3aa: CASSYSAGTGNTIYF
CDR3nt: TGTGCCAGCAGTTACTCGGCAGGGACTGGAAACACCATATATTTT

v_gene: TRBV5-4
d_gene: TRBD1
abundance: .
j_gene: TRBJ2-7
CDR3aa: CASSSRTGDSYEQYF
CDR3nt: TGTGCCAGCAGCTCCAGGACAGGAGACTCCTACGAGCAGTACTTC

v_gene: TRBV7-3
d_gene: TRBD2
abundance: .
j_gene: TRBJ2-1
CDR3aa: CASSLSAGAIYNEQFF
CDR3nt: TGTGCCAGCAGCTTATCCGCGGGAGCGATCTACAATGAGCAGTTCTTC

v_gene: TRBV10-3
d_gene: .
abundance: .
j_gene: TRBJ2-4
CDR3aa: CAISDNTIAKNIQYF
CDR3nt: TGTGCCATCAGTGACAATACTATAGCCAAAAACATTCAGTACTTC

v_gene: TRBV5-8
d_gene: .
abundance: .
j_gene: TRBJ1-5
CDR3aa: CASSPETGLSNQPQHF
CDR3nt: TGTGCCAGCAGCCCGGAGACGGGCCTAAGCAATCAGCCCCAGCATTTT

v_gene: TRBV28
d_gene: .
abundance: .
j_gene: TRBJ1-4
CDR3aa: CASSHTRDEKLFF
CDR3nt: TGTGCCAGCAGCCATACAAGAGATGAAAAACTGTTTTTT

v_gene: TRBV20-1
d_gene: .
abundance: .
j_gene: TRBJ1-2
CDR3aa: CSASQNYGYTF
CDR3nt: TGCAGTGCATCGCAAAACTATGGCTACACCTTC

v_gene: TRBV18
d_gene: TRBD1
abundance: .
j_gene: TRBJ2-5
CDR3aa: CASSPTAAGTGGQETQYF
CDR3nt: TGTGCCAGCTCACCTACGGCTGCCGGGACAGGGGGCCAAGAGACCCAGTACTTC

v_gene: TRBV4-1
d_gene: TRBD2
abundance: .
j_gene: TRBJ2-5
CDR3aa: CASSPKGWSIAGETQYF
CDR3nt: TGCGCCAGCAGCCCGAAAGGGTGGTCCATAGCGGGAGAGACCCAGTACTTC

v_gene: TRBV5-6
d_gene: .
abundance: .
j_gene: TRBJ2-5
CDR3aa: CASSLGLEEETQYF
CDR3nt: TGTGCCAGCAGCTTGGGGCTAGAGGAAGAGACCCAGTACTTC

v_gene: TRBV18
d_gene: .
abundance: once
j_gene: TRBJ1-1
CDR3aa: CASSPLERLNTEAFF
CDR3nt: TGTGCCAGCTCACCACTAGAACGGTTGAACACTGAAGCTTTCTTT

v_gene: TRBV5-1
d_gene: TRBD2
abundance: .
j_gene: TRBJ2-3
CDR3aa: CASSLGARGISTDTQYF
CDR3nt: TGCGCCAGCAGCTTGGGCGCGCGGGGGATTAGCACAGATACGCAGTATTTT

v_gene: TRBV7-9
d_gene: .
abundance: few
j_gene: TRBJ1-2
CDR3aa: CASSLVAGEGYTF
CDR3nt: TGTGCCAGCAGCTTAGTCGCAGGGGAAGGCTACACCTTC